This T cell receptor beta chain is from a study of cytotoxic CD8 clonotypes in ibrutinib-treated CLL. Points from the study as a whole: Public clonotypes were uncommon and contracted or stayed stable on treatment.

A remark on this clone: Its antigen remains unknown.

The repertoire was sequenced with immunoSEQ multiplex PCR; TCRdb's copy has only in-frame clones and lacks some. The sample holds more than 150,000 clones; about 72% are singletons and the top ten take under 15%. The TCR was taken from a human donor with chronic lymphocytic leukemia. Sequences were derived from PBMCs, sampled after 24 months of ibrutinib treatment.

The CDR3 reads CASSLGSAKSEKLFF. CDR3 bases: TGTGCCAGCAGTTTAGGATCGGCAAAGTCTGAAAAACTGTTTTTT. V and J are TRBV28 and TRBJ1-4, with D unclear. This CDR3 comprises 15 residues. The V end was cut by 2 bases, the J end by 7 bases, with 14 bases between. Looked up from germline, CDR1 is MDHEN and CDR2 is SYDVKM.